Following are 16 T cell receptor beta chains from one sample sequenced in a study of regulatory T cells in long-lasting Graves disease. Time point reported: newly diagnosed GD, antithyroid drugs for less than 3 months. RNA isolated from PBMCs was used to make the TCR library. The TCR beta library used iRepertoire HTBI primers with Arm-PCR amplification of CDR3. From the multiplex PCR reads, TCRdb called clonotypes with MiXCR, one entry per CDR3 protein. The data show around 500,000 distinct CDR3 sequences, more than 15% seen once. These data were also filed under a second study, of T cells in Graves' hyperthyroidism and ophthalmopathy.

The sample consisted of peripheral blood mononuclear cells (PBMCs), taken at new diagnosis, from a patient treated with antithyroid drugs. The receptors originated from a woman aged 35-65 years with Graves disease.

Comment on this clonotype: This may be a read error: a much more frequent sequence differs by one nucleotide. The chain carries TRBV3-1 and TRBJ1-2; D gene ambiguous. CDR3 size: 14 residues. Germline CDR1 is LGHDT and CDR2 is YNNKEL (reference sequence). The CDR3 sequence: CASSQVPTAYGHTF. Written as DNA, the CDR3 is TGTGCCAGCAGCCAAGTCCCCACGGCCTATGGCCACACCTTC. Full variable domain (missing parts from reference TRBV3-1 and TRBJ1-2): DTAVSQTPKYLVTQMGNDKSIKCEQNLGHDTMYWYKQDSKKFLKIMFSYNNKELIINETVPNRFSPKSPDKAHLNLHINSLELGDSAVYFCASSQVPTAYGHTFGSGTRLTVV.

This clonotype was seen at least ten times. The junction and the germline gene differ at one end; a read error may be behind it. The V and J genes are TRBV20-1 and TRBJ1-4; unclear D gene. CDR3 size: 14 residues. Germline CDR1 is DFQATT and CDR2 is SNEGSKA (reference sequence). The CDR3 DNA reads TGCAGTGCTCGACCCCCAGTTGCGGATGAAAAACTGTTCTTT. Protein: CSARPPVADEKLFF.

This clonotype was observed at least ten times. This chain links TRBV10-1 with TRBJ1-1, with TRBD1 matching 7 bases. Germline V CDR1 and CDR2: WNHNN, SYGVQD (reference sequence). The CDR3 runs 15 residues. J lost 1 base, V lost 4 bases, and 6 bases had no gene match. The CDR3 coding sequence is TGCGCCAGCAGTGCCGGGACAGTGGGGAACACTGAAGCTTTCTTT. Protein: CASSAGTVGNTEAFF.

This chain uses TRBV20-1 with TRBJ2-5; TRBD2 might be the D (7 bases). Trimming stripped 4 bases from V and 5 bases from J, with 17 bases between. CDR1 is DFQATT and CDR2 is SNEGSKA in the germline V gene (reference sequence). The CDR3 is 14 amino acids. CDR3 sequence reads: CSAKMGGRVETQYF. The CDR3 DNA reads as TGCAGTGCTAAGATGGGGGGGCGGGTGGAGACCCAGTACTTC.

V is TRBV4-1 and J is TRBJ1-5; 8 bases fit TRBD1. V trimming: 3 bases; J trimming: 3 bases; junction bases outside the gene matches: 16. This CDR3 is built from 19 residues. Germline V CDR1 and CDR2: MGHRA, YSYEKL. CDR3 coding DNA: TGCGCCAGCAGCCACGTATGGGACAGGACACCTGGGGACAATCAGCCCCAGCATTTT. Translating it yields CASSHVWDRTPGDNQPQHF.

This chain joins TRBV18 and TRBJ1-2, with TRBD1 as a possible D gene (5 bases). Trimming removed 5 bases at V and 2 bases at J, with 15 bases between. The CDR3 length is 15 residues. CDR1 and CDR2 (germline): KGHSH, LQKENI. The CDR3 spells CASSRGPSGNYGYTF. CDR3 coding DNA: TGTGCCAGCTCAAGGGGACCCTCGGGGAACTATGGCTACACCTTC.

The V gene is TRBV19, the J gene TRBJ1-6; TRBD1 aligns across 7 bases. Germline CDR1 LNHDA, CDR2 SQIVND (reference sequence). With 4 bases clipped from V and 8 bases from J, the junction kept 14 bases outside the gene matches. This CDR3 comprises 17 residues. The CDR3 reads CASSTYMKGARDSPLHF. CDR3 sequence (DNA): TGTGCCAGTAGTACCTATATGAAGGGGGCTCGGGATTCACCCCTCCACTTT.

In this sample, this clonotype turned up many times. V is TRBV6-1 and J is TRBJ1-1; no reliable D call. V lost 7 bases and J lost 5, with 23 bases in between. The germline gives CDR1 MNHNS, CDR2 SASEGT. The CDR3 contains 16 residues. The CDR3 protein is CASTKAGISSLTEAFF. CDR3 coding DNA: TGTGCCAGCACAAAAGCCGGGATTTCCTCCCTGACTGAAGCTTTCTTT.

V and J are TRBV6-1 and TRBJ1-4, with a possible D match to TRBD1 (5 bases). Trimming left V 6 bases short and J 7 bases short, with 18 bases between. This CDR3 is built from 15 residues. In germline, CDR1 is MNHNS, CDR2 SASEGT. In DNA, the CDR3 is TGTGCCAGCAGCCCCGGGGGGGTAGCTAGTGAAAAACTGTTTTTT. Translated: CASSPGGVASEKLFF.

The CDR3 sequence: CASSAVPTGNTNPIYF. CDR3 coding DNA: TGTGCCAGCAGCGCAGTCCCGACAGGGAACACCAACCCCATATATTTT. The chain combines TRBV2 with TRBJ1-3, with 7 positions matching TRBD1. The V gene's germline CDR1 is SNHLY and CDR2 FYNNEI. J lost 11 bases, V lost 6 bases, and 19 bases had no gene match. The CDR3 length is 16 residues. The whole variable domain, filled in from reference TRBV2 and TRBJ1-3, reads EPEVTQTPSHQVTQMGQEVILRCVPISNHLYFYWYRQILGQKVEFLVSFYNNEISEKSEIFDDQFSVERPDGSNFTLKIRSTKLEDSAMYFCASSAVPTGNTNPIYFGEGSWLTVV.

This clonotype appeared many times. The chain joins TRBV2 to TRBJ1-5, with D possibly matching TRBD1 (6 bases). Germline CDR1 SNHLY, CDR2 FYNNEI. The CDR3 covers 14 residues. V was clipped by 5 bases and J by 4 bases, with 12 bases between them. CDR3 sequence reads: CASSFGTRNQPQHF. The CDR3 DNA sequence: TGTGCCAGCAGTTTTGGGACACGGAATCAGCCCCAGCATTTT.

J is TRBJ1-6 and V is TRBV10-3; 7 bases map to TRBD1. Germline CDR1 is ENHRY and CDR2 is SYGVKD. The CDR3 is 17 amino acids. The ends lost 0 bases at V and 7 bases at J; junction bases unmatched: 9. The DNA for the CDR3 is TGTGCCATCAGTGAGTCGAACGTTGGGACAGAGAATTCACCCCTCCACTTT. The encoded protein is CAISESNVGTENSPLHF.

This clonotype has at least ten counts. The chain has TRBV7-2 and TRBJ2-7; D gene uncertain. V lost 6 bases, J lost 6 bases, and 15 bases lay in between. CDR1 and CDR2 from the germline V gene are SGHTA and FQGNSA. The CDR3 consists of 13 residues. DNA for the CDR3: TGTGCCAGCAGAGTCCAAGGCCCACTCGAGCAGTACTTC. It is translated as CASRVQGPLEQYF. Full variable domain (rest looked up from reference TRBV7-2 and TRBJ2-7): GAGVSQSPSNKVTEKGKDVELRCDPISGHTALYWYRQSLGQGLEFLIYFQGNSAPDKSGLPSDRFSAERTGGSVSTLTIQRTQQEDSAVYLCASRVQGPLEQYFGPGTRLTVT.

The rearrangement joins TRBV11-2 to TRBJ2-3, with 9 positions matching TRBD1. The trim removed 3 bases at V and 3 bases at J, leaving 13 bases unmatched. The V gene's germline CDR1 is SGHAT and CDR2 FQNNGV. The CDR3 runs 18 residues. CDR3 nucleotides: TGTGCCAGCAGCTTTCCGGGACAGGGAAGGTCCGGAACAGATACGCAGTATTTT. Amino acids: CASSFPGQGRSGTDTQYF.

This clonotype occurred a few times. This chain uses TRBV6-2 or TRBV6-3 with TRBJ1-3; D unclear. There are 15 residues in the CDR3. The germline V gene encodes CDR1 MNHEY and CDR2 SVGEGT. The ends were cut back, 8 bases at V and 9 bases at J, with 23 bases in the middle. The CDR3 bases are TGTGCCAGCTGGGGTGGCGGCGCACCTTTGGGCACCATATATTTT. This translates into CASWGGGAPLGTIYF.

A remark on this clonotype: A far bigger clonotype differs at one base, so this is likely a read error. The CDR3 is CASSSLVAGARETQYF. CDR3 nucleotides: TGTGCCAGCAGTTCCCTGGTGGCGGGGGCCCGGGAGACCCAGTACTTC. The J gene is TRBJ2-5, the V gene TRBV6-2 or TRBV6-3; weak D call: TRBD2 (7 bases). V was trimmed by 4 bases and J by 5 bases, leaving 20 bases between them. The CDR3 loop spans 16 amino acids. Per the germline V gene, CDR1 is MNHEY and CDR2 is SVGEGT.